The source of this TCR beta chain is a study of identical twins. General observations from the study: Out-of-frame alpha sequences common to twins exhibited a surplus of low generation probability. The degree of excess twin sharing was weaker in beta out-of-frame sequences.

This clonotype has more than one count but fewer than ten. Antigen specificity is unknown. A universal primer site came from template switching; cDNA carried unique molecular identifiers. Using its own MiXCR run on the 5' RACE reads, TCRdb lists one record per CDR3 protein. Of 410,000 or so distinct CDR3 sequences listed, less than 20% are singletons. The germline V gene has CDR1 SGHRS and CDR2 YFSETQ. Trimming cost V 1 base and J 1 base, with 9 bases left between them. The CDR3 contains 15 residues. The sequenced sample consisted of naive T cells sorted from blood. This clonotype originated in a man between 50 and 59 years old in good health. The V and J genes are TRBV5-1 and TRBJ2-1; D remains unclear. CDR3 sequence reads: CASSLRGPSYNEQFF. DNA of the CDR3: TGCGCCAGCAGCTTGCGCGGACCTTCCTACAATGAGCAGTTCTTC.